Presented here are 20 T cell receptor beta chains from one specimen sequenced in a study of T cell repertoires in cytomegalovirus infection. From the reads, TCRdb called clonotypes with MiXCR, one entry per CDR3 protein. The data contain some 900,000 distinct CDR3 sequences, about 33% of them singletons. Their antigens are not known. Specimen: cultured CD8+ T cells from PBMCs, collected from culture after CMV antigen stimulation. Source of these receptors: a human donor in good health (CMV status not recorded). Some clones in this sample may be carry-over from other donors' samples.

The rearrangement links TRBV12-3 or TRBV12-4 to TRBJ1-4; no clear D gene. The CDR3 covers 12 residues. V was clipped by 6 bases and J by 5 bases, with 7 bases between them. CDR3 sequence reads: CASSRTNEKLFF. The CDR3 DNA reads as TGTGCCAGCAGCCGGACCAATGAAAAACTGTTTTTT.

This clonotype has a handful of counts. CDR3 loop: CASSLPLYTEAFF. The CDR3 coding sequence is TGTGCCAGCAGTCTCCCACTCTACACTGAAGCTTTCTTT. The chain employs TRBV6-2 or TRBV6-3 and TRBJ1-1; unclear D gene. The CDR3 spans 13 residues. Germline CDR1 is MNHEY and CDR2 is SVGEGT. V lost 5 bases, J lost 3 bases, and 10 bases lay in between.

This clonotype was observed at least ten times. J is TRBJ2-7 and V is TRBV7-2; a possible D gene is TRBD1 (6 bases). The V gene's germline CDR1 is SGHTA and CDR2 FQGNSA. The length of the CDR3 is 14 residues. Trimming took off 1 base at V and 2 bases at J, with 9 bases between the two ends. CDR3 bases: TGTGCCAGCAGCTTAGAAGGGGGAGCCTACGAGCAGTACTTC. The encoded protein is CASSLEGGAYEQYF.

This sequence joins TRBV6-1 and TRBJ1-3, with 9 bases matching TRBD1. Per the germline V gene, CDR1 is MNHNS and CDR2 is SASEGT. CDR3 length: 14 amino acids. V shed 6 bases and J 8 bases; nucleotides not matched to a gene: 8. CDR3 protein: CASSEDRGRDTIYF. The CDR3 DNA reads TGTGCCAGCAGCGAGGACAGGGGTCGGGACACCATATATTTT.

The chain combines TRBV27 with TRBJ2-1; tentative D call: TRBD2 (5 bases). This CDR3 has 13 amino acids. Germline CDR1 and CDR2: MNHEY and SMNVEV (reference sequence). V shed 6 bases and J shed 10 bases, with 16 bases lying between them. The CDR3 sequence is CASSLGPRGEQFF. The CDR3 DNA sequence: TGTGCCAGCAGCCTTGGGCCCCGCGGGGAGCAGTTCTTC.

This clonotype appeared once. The chain is built from TRBV20-1 and TRBJ2-1; 9 positions agree with TRBD1. The CDR3 is made up of 20 amino acids. Per the germline V gene, CDR1 is DFQATT and CDR2 is SNEGSKA (reference sequence). Trimming took 2 bases from V and 7 from J; bases not matched to a gene: 24. CDR3 in amino acids: CSARPSPGQGWLRTLNEQFF. In DNA, the CDR3 is TGCAGTGCTAGACCAAGCCCGGGACAGGGTTGGTTGCGGACATTAAATGAGCAGTTCTTC.

Regarding this clonotype: It may be a read error: a sequence one base away is much more abundant. J is TRBJ2-6 and V is TRBV12-3 or TRBV12-4, with D hard to call. Trimming shortened V by 7 bases and J by 1 base, and 14 bases separated the two germline ends. The CDR3 runs to 16 residues. CDR3: CASTDPSGSGANVLTF. The CDR3 DNA follows: TGTGCCAGCACAGACCCATCAGGTTCTGGGGCCAACGTCCTGACTTTC.

The sample holds a few counts of this clonotype. This chain connects TRBV7-9 to TRBJ1-5, with D tentatively TRBD1 (5 bases). Germline loops: CDR1 SEHNR, CDR2 FQNEAQ (reference sequence). The CDR3 has 14 residues. Between the trimmed V and J ends, which lost 0 bases and 6 bases, there was a span of 9 bases. CDR3 sequence reads: CASSLAGRGQPQHF. The CDR3 DNA reads TGTGCCAGCAGCTTAGCAGGGAGGGGTCAGCCCCAGCATTTT.

The chain joins TRBV3-1 to TRBJ2-3; D unresolved. The V gene lost 1 base and the J gene lost 2 bases, with 7 bases spanning the gap. Per the germline V gene, CDR1 is LGHDT and CDR2 is YNNKEL (reference sequence). This CDR3 region has 14 residues. For the CDR3, the DNA is TGTGCCAGCAGCCAAGCCCCAAACACAGATACGCAGTATTTT. It encodes CASSQAPNTDTQYF.

The V and J genes are TRBV4-3 and TRBJ1-1, with D possibly being TRBD1 (6 bases). V was cut by 4 bases and J by 1 base, with 10 bases left in between. This CDR3 region has 14 residues. CDR1 LGHNA and CDR2 YSLEER come from the germline V gene. CDR3 amino acids: CASSRKTGNTEAFF. In DNA form, the CDR3 reads TGCGCCAGCAGCCGAAAGACAGGGAACACTGAAGCTTTCTTT.

Ten or more counts support this clonotype. This rearrangement joins TRBV7-9 to TRBJ2-5; D is possibly TRBD1 (6 bases). V was pared by 3 bases and J by 2 bases, with 22 bases between. The CDR3 covers 18 residues. The germline V gene has CDR1 SEHNR and CDR2 FQNEAQ (reference sequence). The CDR3 loop reads CASSLGPGTWMRQETQYF. CDR3 sequence (DNA): TGTGCCAGCAGCTTGGGACCCGGGACATGGATGAGGCAAGAGACCCAGTACTTC.

This clonotype was seen many times. V and J are TRBV7-8 and TRBJ2-2, with a possible D match to TRBD2 (6 bases). V lost 5 bases and J lost 3, with 19 bases in between. This CDR3 is built from 17 residues. CDR1 and CDR2 from the germline V gene are SGHVS and FQNEAQ. The CDR3 nucleotides are TGTGCCAGCAGCCTATGGGTTCGGGGCGGGGACACCGGGGAGCTGTTTTTT. Translation gives CASSLWVRGGDTGELFF.

The chain joins TRBV7-4 to TRBJ2-7; TRBD1 agrees at 8 bases. Unmatched junction bases numbered 16, after V lost 5 bases and J lost 1 base. The CDR3 runs 18 residues. Germline V lookup: CDR1 SGHVT, CDR2 SQSDAQ. CDR3 region: CASSPNLWRTGISYEQYF. The DNA for the CDR3 is TGTGCCAGCAGCCCCAACCTTTGGCGGACAGGGATATCCTACGAGCAGTACTTC.

The chain uses TRBV5-1 and TRBJ2-1; 9 bases agree with TRBD1. Unmatched junction bases numbered 10, after V lost 4 bases and J lost 2 bases. Germline values: CDR1 SGHRS, CDR2 YFSETQ. CDR3 size: 17 residues. The CDR3 region is CASSPGQGIFPYNEQFF. DNA of the CDR3: TGCGCCAGCAGCCCCGGACAGGGGATTTTCCCCTACAATGAGCAGTTCTTC.

The chain links TRBV6-2 or TRBV6-3 to TRBJ2-1, with no clear D. Trimming took 5 bases from V and 1 from J, leaving 6 bases between them. Per germline, CDR1 MNHEY and CDR2 SVGEGT. This CDR3 spans 13 amino acids. The CDR3: CASSMLSYNEQFF. The DNA of the CDR3 is TGTGCCAGCAGTATGTTGTCCTACAATGAGCAGTTCTTC.

The sample holds many counts of this clonotype. V and J are TRBV7-6 and TRBJ2-1; possible D gene TRBD1, 5 bases. Germline V gives CDR1 SGHVS, CDR2 FNYEAQ. The CDR3 extends over 15 amino acids. Trimming shortened V by 0 bases and J by 3 bases, and 9 bases separated the two germline ends. The CDR3 DNA sequence: TGTGCCAGCAGCTTAGCAGGGGTTAACTACAATGAGCAGTTCTTC. It translates to CASSLAGVNYNEQFF.

The chain recombines TRBV11-2 with TRBJ2-5, with 13 bases matching TRBD2. The CDR3 runs 15 residues. The V segment lost 2 bases and the J segment 6 bases; nucleotides outside the gene matches: 3. Germline values: CDR1 SGHAT, CDR2 FQNNGV. The CDR3 sequence is CASSLTSGGAKTQYF. As DNA, the CDR3 is TGTGCCAGCAGCTTAACTAGCGGGGGGGCAAAGACCCAGTACTTC.

This clonotype showed up just once. This chain links TRBV15 with TRBJ1-5; the D is unclear. Trimming took 0 bases from V and 6 from J, leaving 12 bases between them. The CDR3 covers 15 residues. Germline CDR1 LNHNV, CDR2 YYDKDF (reference sequence). The CDR3 coding sequence is TGTGCCACCAGCAGAGATGCAGGACTGGGTCAGCCCCAGCATTTT. Its translation: CATSRDAGLGQPQHF.

J is TRBJ2-1 and V is TRBV6-5; 7 nucleotides match TRBD1. V lost 0 bases and J lost 8; bases outside the gene matches: 10. The germline V gene encodes CDR1 MNHEY and CDR2 SVGAGI. The CDR3 length is 16 residues. CDR3 sequence (DNA): TGTGCCAGCAGTTACTCGGACAGGACCCAGGGGTATGAGCAGTTCTTC. This encodes CASSYSDRTQGYEQFF.

This clonotype was detected many times. The rearrangement links TRBV7-8 to TRBJ1-2, with 8 positions matching TRBD1. The CDR3 consists of 15 residues. Per germline, CDR1 SGHVS and CDR2 FQNEAQ. Trimming at V came to 6 bases and at J to 4 bases, leaving 10 bases not matched to a gene. CDR3 sequence: CASRGAGGSGYGYTF. DNA for the CDR3: TGTGCCAGCAGGGGCGCAGGGGGCTCGGGCTATGGCTACACCTTC.